The 20 T cell receptor beta chains below come from one sample, sequenced in a study of blood T cell repertoires in COVID-19. Some clones are missing from TCRdb's copy, which holds only in-frame ones; the method was immunoSEQ multiplex PCR. Counted here are tens of thousands of clones, roughly 90% occurring once; the ten biggest clones make up about 1.3%. Sequenced: peripheral blood. All receptors come from a man aged 60-69 years with acute or convalescent COVID-19.

The rearrangement links TRBV4-1 to TRBJ1-3; weak D call: TRBD1 (6 bases). This CDR3 contains 14 residues. CDR1 MGHRA and CDR2 YSYEKL come from the germline V gene. The germline V and J ends were trimmed by 4 bases and 2 bases, with 9 bases remaining between them. DNA of the CDR3: TGCGCCAGCAGCCTACAGGGCGCTGGAAACACCATATATTTT. Translating it yields CASSLQGAGNTIYF.

J is TRBJ1-4 and V is TRBV5-1; D gene uncertain. The V and J ends lost 1 base and 5 bases respectively, with 9 bases between them. Germline V gene data show CDR1 as SGHRS and CDR2 as YFSETQ. The CDR3 is 14 residues long. The CDR3: CASSLYTGNEKLFF. The CDR3 nucleotides are TGCGCCAGCAGCTTGTACACGGGAAATGAAAAACTGTTTTTT. Variable domain in full (rest from reference TRBV5-1 and TRBJ1-4): KAGVTQTPRYLIKTRGQQVTLSCSPISGHRSVSWYQQTPGQGLQFLFEYFSETQRNKGNFPGRFSGRQFSNSRSEMNVSTLELGDSALYLCASSLYTGNEKLFFGSGTQLSVL.

This clone was observed once. The rearrangement joins TRBV3-1 (or the pseudogene TRBV3-2) to TRBJ2-1; D unresolved. This CDR3 has 12 amino acids. Germline CDR1 and CDR2: LGHDT and YNNKEL (reference sequence). V lost 3 bases, J lost 9 bases, and 9 bases lay in between. The CDR3 spells CASSHGSGEQFF. The CDR3 bases are TGTGCCAGCAGCCATGGGTCAGGTGAGCAGTTCTTC.

The rearrangement joins TRBV7-2 to TRBJ2-7; D uncertain. The CDR3 loop spans 15 amino acids. Trimming shortened V by 0 bases and J by 3 bases, and 12 bases separated the two germline ends. CDR1 SGHTA and CDR2 FQGNSA come from the germline V gene. In DNA, the CDR3 is TGTGCCAGCAGCTTAGCAGCAGACCCAGGCTACGAGCAGTACTTC. This translates into CASSLAADPGYEQYF.

The V gene is TRBV2, the J gene TRBJ1-3; D remains ambiguous. Per germline, CDR1 SNHLY and CDR2 FYNNEI. Between the trimmed V and J ends, which lost 4 bases and 0 bases, there was a span of 7 bases. The CDR3 sequence is 14 residues long. The CDR3 protein is CASSGSVSGNTIYF. In DNA, the CDR3 is TGTGCCAGCAGTGGTTCGGTCTCTGGAAACACCATATATTTT.

This chain links TRBV3-1 (or the pseudogene TRBV3-2) with TRBJ2-7; 9 bases agree with TRBD2. There are 14 residues in the CDR3. V shed 4 bases, J shed 6 bases, and the junction held 7 bases outside the gene matches. CDR1 and CDR2 (germline): LGHDT, YNNKEL (reference sequence). The CDR3 loop is CASSPRGGKPEQYF. The CDR3 nucleotides read TGTGCCAGCAGCCCGCGGGGGGGAAAACCCGAGCAGTACTTC.

This rearrangement joins TRBV9 to TRBJ1-3; unclear D gene. CDR1 and CDR2 from the germline V gene are SGDLS and YYNGEE. Trimming took 3 bases from V and 2 from J, leaving 12 bases between them. The CDR3 consists of 15 residues. CDR3 sequence reads: CASSARGVTGNTIYF. For the CDR3, the DNA is TGTGCCAGCAGCGCCCGGGGAGTTACTGGAAACACCATATATTTT.

This clone appeared a few times. This sequence joins TRBV19 and TRBJ1-4; TRBD1 aligns across 10 bases. V lost 7 bases to trimming and J lost 8 bases; unmatched junction nucleotides: 10. Germline V gene data show CDR1 as LNHDA and CDR2 as SQIVND (reference sequence). The CDR3 covers 15 residues. This chain's CDR3 is CASTSPGQGYEKLFF. The CDR3 region has the DNA TGTGCCAGTACCTCGCCGGGACAGGGGTACGAAAAACTGTTTTTT.

The V and J genes are TRBV29-1 and TRBJ2-7; D may be TRBD1 (5 bases). The CDR3 is 14 amino acids. Germline V CDR1 and CDR2: SQVTM, ANQGSEA. V dropped 4 bases and J dropped 0 bases, with 13 bases sitting between them. The CDR3 spells CSVVLGQSSYEQYF. CDR3 DNA: TGCAGCGTTGTATTGGGGCAGAGCTCCTACGAGCAGTACTTC.

The V gene is TRBV29-1, the J gene TRBJ1-2, with D uncertain. Germline V gene sequence: CDR1 SQVTM, CDR2 ANQGSEA. The V gene lost 7 bases and the J gene lost 6 bases, with 12 bases spanning the gap. The CDR3 loop spans 11 amino acids. CDR3 nucleotides: TGCAGCGCACAAGGAGGGCATGGCTACACCTTC. Its translation: CSAQGGHGYTF. Filled out from reference TRBV29-1 and TRBJ1-2, the complete variable domain reads SAVISQKPSRDICQRGTSLTIQCQVDSQVTMMFWYRQQPGQSLTLIATANQGSEATYESGFVIDKFPISRPNLTFSTLTVSNMSPEDSSIYLCSAQGGHGYTFGSGTRLTVV.

This clone was detected only once. The chain employs TRBV13 and TRBJ2-6, with 7 bases lining up with TRBD1. The CDR3 runs to 17 residues. The V segment lost 2 bases and the J segment 0 bases; nucleotides outside the gene matches: 4. Germline V CDR1 and CDR2: PRHDT, FYEKMQ (reference sequence). The CDR3 DNA reads as TGTGCCAGCAGCTTACAGGGGGACCTCTCTGGGGCCAACGTCCTGACTTTC. Its translation is CASSLQGDLSGANVLTF.

V gene TRBV29-1 combines with J gene TRBJ2-7; TRBD1 matches at 8 bases. The CDR3 contains 13 residues. V gave up 5 bases and J gave up 1 base; unmatched junction bases: 4. CDR1 and CDR2 from the germline V gene are SQVTM and ANQGSEA. The DNA of the CDR3 is TGCAGCGTTAGGGGGGACAGGTCCTACGAGCAGTACTTC. Amino acids: CSVRGDRSYEQYF.

V is TRBV19 and J is TRBJ1-2, with D perhaps matching TRBD1 (6 bases). This CDR3 comprises 13 residues. Per the germline V gene, CDR1 is LNHDA and CDR2 is SQIVND (reference sequence). Trimming cost V 7 bases and J 9 bases, with 18 bases left between them. The CDR3 spells CASNPGGAISYTF. CDR3 bases: TGTGCCAGTAACCCGGGGGGGGCCATTAGCTACACCTTC.

The chain is built from TRBV6-4 and TRBJ1-1; D gene uncertain. Germline-derived CDR1 and CDR2 are MRHNA and SNTAGT. The CDR3 consists of 15 residues. The ends were cut back, 7 bases at V and 0 bases at J, with 15 bases in the middle. CDR3 region: CASTFNVRLNTEAFF. DNA of the CDR3: TGTGCCAGCACCTTCAACGTCAGGCTGAACACTGAAGCTTTCTTT.

The gene calls are TRBV6-5 and TRBJ2-5; the D gene is possibly TRBD1 (6 bases). V lost 4 bases and J lost 3, with 12 bases in between. This CDR3 has 14 amino acids. CDR1 is MNHEY, CDR2 SVGAGI, per germline. The CDR3 region is CASSSGTPKETQYF. The CDR3 DNA follows: TGTGCCAGCAGTTCGGGGACACCGAAAGAGACCCAGTACTTC.

On this clone itself: The junction and the germline gene differ at one end; a read error may be behind it. The chain joins TRBV12-3 or TRBV12-4 to TRBJ1-6; 11 nucleotides align to TRBD1. This CDR3 region has 12 residues. The CDR3 DNA is TGTGCCAGCAGTTCGGACAGGGGGCGATACACCTTT. This codes for CASSSDRGRYTF.

The rearrangement uses TRBV5-4 and TRBJ1-2, with a possible D match to TRBD1 (5 bases). The CDR3 is 14 amino acids. V gave up 5 bases and J gave up 4 bases, with 15 bases separating them. CDR1 is SGHNT, CDR2 YYREEE, per germline (reference sequence). CDR3 protein: CASSSVGVSYGYTF. In nucleotides, the CDR3 is TGTGCCAGCAGTTCCGTAGGGGTTAGCTATGGCTACACCTTC.

The V call is TRBV29-1, the J call TRBJ1-4, with D tentatively TRBD1 (5 bases). The CDR3 totals 15 residues. The V gene lost 4 bases and the J gene lost 3 bases, with 15 bases spanning the gap. Germline V gene sequence: CDR1 SQVTM, CDR2 ANQGSEA. The CDR3 region is CSVGGSGVSNEKLFF. The CDR3 bases are TGCAGCGTTGGGGGCTCGGGGGTATCTAATGAAAAACTGTTTTTT.

The rearrangement joins TRBV11-2 to TRBJ1-2; 8 bases fit TRBD1. The CDR3 spans 13 residues. Germline V gene sequence: CDR1 SGHAT, CDR2 FQNNGV. V shed 0 bases and J 8 bases; nucleotides not matched to a gene: 2. The DNA for the CDR3 is TGTGCCAGCAGCTTAGACAGGGGGCAAGGCTACACCTTC. Its protein is CASSLDRGQGYTF.

The chain combines TRBV6-5 with TRBJ2-5, with 7 bases lining up with TRBD1. J gave up 5 bases and V 5 bases, and 11 bases lay outside the gene matches. The CDR3 is made up of 15 amino acids. The germline V gene has CDR1 MNHEY and CDR2 SVGAGI. CDR3 sequence: CASSLRQGGWETQYF. CDR3 nucleotide sequence: TGTGCCAGCAGTCTTCGACAGGGCGGGTGGGAGACCCAGTACTTC.